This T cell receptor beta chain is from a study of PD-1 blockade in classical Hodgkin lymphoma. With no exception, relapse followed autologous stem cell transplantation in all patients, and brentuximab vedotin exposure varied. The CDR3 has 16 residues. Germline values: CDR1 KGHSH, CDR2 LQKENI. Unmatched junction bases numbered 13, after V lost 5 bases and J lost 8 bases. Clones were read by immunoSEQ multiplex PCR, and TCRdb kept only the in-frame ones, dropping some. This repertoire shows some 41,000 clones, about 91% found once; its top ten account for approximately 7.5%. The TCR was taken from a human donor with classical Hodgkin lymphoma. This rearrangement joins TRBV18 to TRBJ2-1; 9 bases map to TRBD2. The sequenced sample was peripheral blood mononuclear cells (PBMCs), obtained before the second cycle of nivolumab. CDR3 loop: CASSTSGTSMVYEQFF. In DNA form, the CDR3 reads TGTGCCAGCTCAACTTCCGGGACTAGCATGGTCTATGAGCAGTTCTTC.